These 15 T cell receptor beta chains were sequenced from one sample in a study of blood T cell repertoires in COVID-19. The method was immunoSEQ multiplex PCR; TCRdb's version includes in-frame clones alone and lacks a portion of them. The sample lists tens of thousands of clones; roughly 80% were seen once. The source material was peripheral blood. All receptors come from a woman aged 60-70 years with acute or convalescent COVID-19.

This CDR3 is CASSVNVAGEQFF. As DNA, the CDR3 is TGTGCCAGCAGCGTAAATGTAGCGGGGGAGCAGTTCTTC. The J gene is TRBJ2-1, the V gene TRBV9, with 8 bases that match TRBD2. Losses at the gene ends were 1 base for V and 10 bases for J; bases not matched to a gene: 4. This CDR3 has 13 amino acids. The germline V gene has CDR1 SGDLS and CDR2 YYNGEE.

The chain's CDR3 is CASSLGVGTNEQFF. CDR3 nucleotide sequence: TGTGCCAGCAGCCTGGGAGTCGGAACGAATGAGCAGTTCTTC. This chain uses TRBV7-3 with TRBJ2-1; maybe TRBD2 (5 bases). Trimming shortened V by 5 bases and J by 7 bases, and 15 bases separated the two germline ends. The CDR3 consists of 14 residues. CDR1 is SGHTA and CDR2 is FQGTGA in the germline V gene.

The CDR3 DNA follows: TGTGCCAGCAGCTTACGGTATCCCTCACTCAATGAGCAGTTCTTC. This translates into CASSLRYPSLNEQFF. The chain joins TRBV7-8 to TRBJ2-1, with D unclear. The CDR3 runs to 15 residues. The germline CDR1 and CDR2 sequences are SGHVS and FQNEAQ. Trimming removed 2 bases at V and 6 bases at J, with 14 bases between.

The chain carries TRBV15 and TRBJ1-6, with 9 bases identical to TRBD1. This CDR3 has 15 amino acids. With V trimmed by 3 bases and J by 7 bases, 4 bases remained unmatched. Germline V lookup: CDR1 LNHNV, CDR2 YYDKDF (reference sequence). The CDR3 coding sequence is TGTGCCACCAGCAGTTGGGACAGGGAAAATTCACCCCTCCACTTT. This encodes CATSSWDRENSPLHF.

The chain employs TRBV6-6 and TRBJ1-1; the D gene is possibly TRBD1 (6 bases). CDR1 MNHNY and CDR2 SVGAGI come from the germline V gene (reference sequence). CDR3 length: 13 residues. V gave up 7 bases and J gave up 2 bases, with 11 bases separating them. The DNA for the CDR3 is TGTGCCAGCAACGCACAGGGAAACACTGAAGCTTTCTTT. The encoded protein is CASNAQGNTEAFF.

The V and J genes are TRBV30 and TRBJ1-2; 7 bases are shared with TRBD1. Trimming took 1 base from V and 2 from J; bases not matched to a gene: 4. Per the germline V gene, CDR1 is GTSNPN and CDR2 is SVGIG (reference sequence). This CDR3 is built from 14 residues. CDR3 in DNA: TGTGCCTGGAGTGCACAGGGGAGAAACTATGGCTACACCTTC. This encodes CAWSAQGRNYGYTF. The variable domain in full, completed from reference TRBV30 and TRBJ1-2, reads SQTIHQWPATLVQPVGSPLSLECTVEGTSNPNLYWYRQAAGRGLQLLFYSVGIGQISSEVPQNLSASRPQDRQFILSSKKLLLSDSGFYLCAWSAQGRNYGYTFGSGTRLTVV.

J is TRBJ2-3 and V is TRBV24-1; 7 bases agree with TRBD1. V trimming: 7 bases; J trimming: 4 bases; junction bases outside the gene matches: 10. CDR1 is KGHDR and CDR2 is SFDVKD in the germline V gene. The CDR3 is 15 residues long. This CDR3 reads CATSRAAGGADTQYF. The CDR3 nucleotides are TGTGCCACCAGCAGGGCGGCAGGGGGAGCAGATACGCAGTATTTT.

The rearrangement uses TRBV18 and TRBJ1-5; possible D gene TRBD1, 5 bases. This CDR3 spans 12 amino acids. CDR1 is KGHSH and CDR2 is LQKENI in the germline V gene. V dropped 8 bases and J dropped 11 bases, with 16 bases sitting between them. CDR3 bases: TGTGCCAGCGGATCCCAGGGTTCGGCCCAGCATTTT. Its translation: CASGSQGSAQHF.

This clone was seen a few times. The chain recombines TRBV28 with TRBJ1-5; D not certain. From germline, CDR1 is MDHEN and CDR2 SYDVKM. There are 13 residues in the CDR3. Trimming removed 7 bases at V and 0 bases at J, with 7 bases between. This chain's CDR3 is CASNQDSNQPQHF. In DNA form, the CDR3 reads TGTGCCAGCAACCAGGATAGCAATCAGCCCCAGCATTTT.

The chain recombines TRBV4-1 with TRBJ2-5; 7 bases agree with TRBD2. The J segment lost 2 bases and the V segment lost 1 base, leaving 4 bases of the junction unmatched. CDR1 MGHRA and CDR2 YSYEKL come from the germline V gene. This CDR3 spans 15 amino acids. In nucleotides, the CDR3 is TGCGCCAGCAGCCAAGGGGCGGGAGTACAAGAGACCCAGTACTTC. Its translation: CASSQGAGVQETQYF.

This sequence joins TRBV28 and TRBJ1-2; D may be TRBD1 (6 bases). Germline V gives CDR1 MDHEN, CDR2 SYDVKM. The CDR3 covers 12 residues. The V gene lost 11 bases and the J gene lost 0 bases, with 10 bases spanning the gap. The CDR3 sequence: CALRTANYGYTF. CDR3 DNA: TGTGCCCTACGGACAGCTAACTATGGCTACACCTTC.

The CDR3 loop reads CASSQSGTGGYEQYF. For the CDR3, the DNA is TGCGCCAGCAGCCAATCCGGGACAGGGGGGTACGAGCAGTACTTC. The rearrangement uses TRBV4-1 and TRBJ2-7, with TRBD1 matching over 11 bases. V lost 2 bases to trimming and J lost 4 bases; unmatched junction nucleotides: 4. Germline V gene data show CDR1 as MGHRA and CDR2 as YSYEKL. This CDR3 contains 15 residues.

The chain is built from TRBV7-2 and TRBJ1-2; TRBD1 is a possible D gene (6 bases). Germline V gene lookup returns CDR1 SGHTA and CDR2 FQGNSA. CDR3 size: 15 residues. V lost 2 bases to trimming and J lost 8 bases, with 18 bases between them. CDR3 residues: CASSLSDRPEWGYTF. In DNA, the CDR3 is TGTGCCAGCAGCTTAAGTGACAGGCCCGAATGGGGCTACACCTTC.

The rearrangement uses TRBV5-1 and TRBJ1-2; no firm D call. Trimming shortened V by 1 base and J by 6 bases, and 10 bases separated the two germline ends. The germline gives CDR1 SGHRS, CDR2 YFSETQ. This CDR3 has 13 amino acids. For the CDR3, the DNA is TGCGCCAGCAGCTTGTATGAGGGTAATGGCTACACCTTC. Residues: CASSLYEGNGYTF.

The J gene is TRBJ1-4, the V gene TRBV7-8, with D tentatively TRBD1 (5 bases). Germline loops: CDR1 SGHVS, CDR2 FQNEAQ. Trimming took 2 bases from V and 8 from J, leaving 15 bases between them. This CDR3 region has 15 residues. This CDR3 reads CASSLRGDFGEKLFF. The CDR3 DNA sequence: TGTGCCAGCAGCTTACGGGGGGACTTTGGGGAAAAACTGTTTTTT.